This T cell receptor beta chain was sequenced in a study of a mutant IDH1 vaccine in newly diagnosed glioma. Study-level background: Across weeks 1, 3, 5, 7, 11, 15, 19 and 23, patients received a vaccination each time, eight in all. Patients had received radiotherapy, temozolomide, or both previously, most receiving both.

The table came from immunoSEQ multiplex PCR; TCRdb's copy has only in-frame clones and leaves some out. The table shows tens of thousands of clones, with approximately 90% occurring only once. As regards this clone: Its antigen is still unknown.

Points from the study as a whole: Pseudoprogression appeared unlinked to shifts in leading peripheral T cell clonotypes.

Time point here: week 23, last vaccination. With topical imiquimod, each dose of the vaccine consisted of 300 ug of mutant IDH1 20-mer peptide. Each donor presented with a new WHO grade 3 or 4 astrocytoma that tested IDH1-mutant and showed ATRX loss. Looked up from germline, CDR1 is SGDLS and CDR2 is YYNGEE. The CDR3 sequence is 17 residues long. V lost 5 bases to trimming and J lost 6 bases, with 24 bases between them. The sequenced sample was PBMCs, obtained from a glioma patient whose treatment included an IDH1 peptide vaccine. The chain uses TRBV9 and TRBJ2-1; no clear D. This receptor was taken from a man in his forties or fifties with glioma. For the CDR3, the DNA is TGTGCCAGCAGTTCAACCCCGGGCGGAAAGACACTCAATGAGCAGTTCTTC. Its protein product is CASSSTPGGKTLNEQFF.